This T cell receptor (beta chain) is drawn from a study of blood T cell repertoires in COVID-19. Overall study: The study drew acute and convalescent COVID-19 samples from the United States, Italy and Spain.

Residents of 20 to 25 US areas, aged roughly 18 to 89 years, made up the participants. V was shortened by 5 bases and J by 2 bases, with 12 bases between the two germline ends. The CDR3 length is 14 residues. The germline V gene has CDR1 SGHAT and CDR2 FQNNGV. How the authors handled the data: Amplified reference gene primers provided the basis for estimating nucleated cell counts. TCRdb keeps only in-frame clones here, not all; method: immunoSEQ multiplex PCR. V, J and clone size reflect that table, while D and trimming were determined from the DNA. Among fewer than 300,000 clones listed, approximately 90% were seen once.

Sequences were obtained from PBMCs or T cells enriched from blood (not recorded which). The receptor's source is a woman aged 25 to 45 who had recovered from COVID-19. The chain links TRBV11-2 to TRBJ1-1; possible D gene TRBD1, 6 bases. The CDR3, as DNA: TGTGCCAGCAGCCAACAGGGATCCAACACTGAAGCTTTCTTT. Protein sequence: CASSQQGSNTEAFF.